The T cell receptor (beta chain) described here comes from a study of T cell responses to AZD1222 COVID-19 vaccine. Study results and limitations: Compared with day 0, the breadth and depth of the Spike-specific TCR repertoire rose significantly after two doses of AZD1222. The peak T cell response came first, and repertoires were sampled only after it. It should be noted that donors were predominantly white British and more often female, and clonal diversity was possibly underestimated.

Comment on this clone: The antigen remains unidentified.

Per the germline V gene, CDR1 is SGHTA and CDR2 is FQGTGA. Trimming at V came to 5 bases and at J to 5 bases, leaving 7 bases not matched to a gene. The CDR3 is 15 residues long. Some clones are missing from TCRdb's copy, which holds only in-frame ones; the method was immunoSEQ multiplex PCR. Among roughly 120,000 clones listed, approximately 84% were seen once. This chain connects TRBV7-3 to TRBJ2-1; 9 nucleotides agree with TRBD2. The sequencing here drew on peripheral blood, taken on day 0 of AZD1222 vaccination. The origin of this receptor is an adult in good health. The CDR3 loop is CASSRGGAQDNEQFF. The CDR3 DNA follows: TGTGCCAGCAGCCGCGGGGGGGCCCAAGACAATGAGCAGTTCTTC.